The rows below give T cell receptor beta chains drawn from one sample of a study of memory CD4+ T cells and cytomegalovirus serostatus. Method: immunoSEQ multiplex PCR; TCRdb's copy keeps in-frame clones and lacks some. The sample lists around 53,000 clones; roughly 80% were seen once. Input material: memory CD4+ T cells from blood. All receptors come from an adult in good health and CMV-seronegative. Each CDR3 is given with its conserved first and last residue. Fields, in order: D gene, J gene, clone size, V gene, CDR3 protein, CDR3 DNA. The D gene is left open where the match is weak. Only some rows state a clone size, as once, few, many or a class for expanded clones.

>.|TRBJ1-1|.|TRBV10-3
CAINRDRSTEAFF
TGTGCCATCAATAGGGACCGTAGCACTGAAGCTTTCTTT
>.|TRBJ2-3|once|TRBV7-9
CASGLGVSTDTQYF
TGTGCCAGCGGCTTGGGGGTTAGCACAGATACGCAGTATTTT
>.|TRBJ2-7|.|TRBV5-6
CASSLLGYNYEQYF
TGTGCCAGCAGCTTGTTAGGATACAACTACGAGCAGTACTTC
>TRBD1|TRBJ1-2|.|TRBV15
CATSRDRGLDGYTF
TGTGCCACCAGCAGAGACAGGGGGCTTGATGGCTACACCTTC
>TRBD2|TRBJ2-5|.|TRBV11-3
CASTPQRLAGPPRPETQYF
TGTGCCAGCACCCCACAGAGGCTAGCGGGACCCCCACGTCCGGAGACCCAGTACTTC
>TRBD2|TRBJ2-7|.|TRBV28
CASSSGGHTYEQYF
TGTGCCAGCTCCTCGGGGGGGCACACCTACGAGCAGTACTTC
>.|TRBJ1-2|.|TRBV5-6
CASSLNRDYGYTF
TGTGCCAGCAGCTTGAACAGGGACTATGGCTACACCTTC
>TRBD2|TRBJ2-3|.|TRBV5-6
CASSGTSGEQDTQYF
TGTGCCAGCAGCGGGACTAGCGGGGAGCAAGATACGCAGTATTTT
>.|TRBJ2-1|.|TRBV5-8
CASSLGLAYNEQFF
TGTGCCAGCAGCTTGGGGCTAGCATACAATGAGCAGTTCTTC
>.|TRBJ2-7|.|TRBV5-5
CASSLVVGAHEQYF
TGTGCCAGCAGCTTGGTCGTAGGGGCCCACGAGCAGTACTTC
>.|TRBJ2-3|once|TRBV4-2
CASSQVPQGGTDTQYF
TGTGCCAGCAGCCAAGTGCCACAGGGCGGCACAGATACGCAGTATTTT
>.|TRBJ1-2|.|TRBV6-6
CASSPSGRQSYGYTF
TGTGCCAGCAGTCCATCCGGCCGACAGTCCTATGGCTACACCTTC
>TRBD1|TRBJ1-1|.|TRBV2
CASSATGVLTEAFF
TGTGCCAGCAGTGCTACAGGGGTTTTGACTGAAGCTTTCTTT
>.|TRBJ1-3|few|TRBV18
CASSPVSDGNTIYF
TGTGCCAGCTCACCGGTCTCGGATGGAAACACCATATATTTT
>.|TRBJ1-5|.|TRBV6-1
CASRLGQGVQPQHF
TGTGCCAGCAGATTGGGGCAGGGTGTTCAGCCCCAGCATTTT
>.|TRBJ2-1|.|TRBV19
CASSRMASNNEQFF
TGTGCCAGTAGTAGAATGGCGAGCAACAATGAGCAGTTCTTC
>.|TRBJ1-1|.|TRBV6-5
CASTPRGGGVTEAFF
TGTGCCAGCACCCCGCGAGGAGGGGGAGTGACTGAAGCTTTCTTT
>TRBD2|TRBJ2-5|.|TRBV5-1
CASSETGTSKETQYF
TGCGCCAGCAGCGAGACCGGGACTAGCAAAGAGACCCAGTACTTC
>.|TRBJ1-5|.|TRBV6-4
CACHQPQHF
TGTGCCTGCCATCAGCCCCAGCATTTT
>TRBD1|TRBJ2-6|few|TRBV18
CASSPRETGTGANVLTF
TGTGCCAGCTCACCACGGGAGACAGGGACTGGGGCCAACGTCCTGACTTTC
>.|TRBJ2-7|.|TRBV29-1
CSVDPTGSGEQYF
TGCAGCGTTGACCCCACCGGGTCGGGCGAGCAGTACTTC
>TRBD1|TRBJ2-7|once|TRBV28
CASSTGTASDEQYF
TGTGCCAGCAGCACCGGGACAGCCTCGGACGAGCAGTACTTC